The following is a T cell receptor (beta chain) sequence with its context. Antigen: not known. Sorting produced populations that all topped 98% purity. This specimen belongs to a study of beta chain features in type 1 diabetes. For the study at large: Healthy donors resembled patients in age, gender and cell yields. The study's findings and limits: Any role of HLA type in TCRB rearrangement remained unresolved here.

Expressed TCRB transcripts were sequenced, since all the RNA that had been isolated was reverse transcribed. Clones were sequenced by immunoSEQ multiplex PCR, and TCRdb holds only the in-frame ones, with some missing. This table has 900,000 or so clones, 17% appearing once. The CDR3 runs 16 residues. Trimming pared 7 bases from V and 5 bases from J, leaving 26 bases between. The germline CDR1 and CDR2 sequences are SQVTM and ANQGSEA. The sequencing sample was made of naive CD4+ T cells from blood. The TCR sequence derives from a woman between 18 and 30 years old in good health. The chain has TRBV29-1 and TRBJ2-5, with D perhaps TRBD1 (6 bases). The CDR3 protein is CSARVREPGQRETQYF. DNA for the CDR3: TGCAGCGCCCGAGTCCGAGAACCGGGACAAAGGGAGACCCAGTACTTC.